This T cell receptor beta chain was documented in a study of blood T cell repertoires in COVID-19. Study-level background: PBMCs, B-cell-depleted T cells, or T cells were the source of the cDNA or gDNA that made up the material.

The CDR3 has 13 residues. Germline CDR1 is SGHAT and CDR2 is FQNNGV. Trimming stripped 3 bases from V and 6 bases from J, with 11 bases between. Per the original methods: Amplified reference gene primers provided the basis for estimating nucleated cell counts. The repertoire was sequenced with immunoSEQ multiplex PCR; TCRdb's copy has only in-frame clones and lacks some. The V and J calls and clone size are taken from that table; D and trimming were inferred from the DNA. The sample includes 60,000 to 85,000 clones, roughly 80% of them seen just once. The chain links TRBV11-2 to TRBJ1-2; tentatively, D is TRBD1 (5 bases). This sequence originates from a woman aged 60 to 75 with acute or convalescent COVID-19. Source material: peripheral blood. The CDR3 sequence: CASSFGGSDGYTF. In DNA form, the CDR3 reads TGTGCCAGCAGCTTCGGGGGATCGGATGGCTACACCTTC.